These T cell receptor beta chains were read from a single sample in a study of PD-1 blockade in classical Hodgkin lymphoma. Clones were read by immunoSEQ multiplex PCR, and TCRdb kept only the in-frame ones, dropping some. This sample has approximately 90,000 clones; about 83% occur once, and the top ten carry about a sixth. Sequencing was performed on peripheral blood mononuclear cells (PBMCs), taken before the fourth cycle of nivolumab. The source is a human donor with classical Hodgkin lymphoma. CDR3s include the opening cysteine and the closing phenylalanine or tryptophan. A D gene is named only where the DNA matches it firmly. Clone size appears in some rows only: once, few, many, or a class for an expanded clone.

v_call	d_call	clone_size	j_call	cdr3_nt	cdr3_aa
TRBV18	NA	NA	TRBJ2-1	TGTGCCAGCTCCCCTACGACAGGCCCCCGGGGGGAGCAGTTCTTC	CASSPTTGPRGEQFF
TRBV2	NA	once	TRBJ2-1	TGTGCCAGCAGTCCTGACTTTTTGTACAATGAGCAGTTCTTC	CASSPDFLYNEQFF
TRBV9	TRBD2	NA	TRBJ2-1	TGTGCCAGCAGCGTAGTAGCGGGAGACTTCGGTGAGCAGTTCTTC	CASSVVAGDFGEQFF
TRBV19	NA	NA	TRBJ1-1	TGTGCCAGTAGTTGGCAGGGCCCCTCTATCGGCACTGAAGCTTTCTTT	CASSWQGPSIGTEAFF
TRBV7-2	NA	few	TRBJ2-1	TGTGCCAGCAGCTTAGATGGGACACCCGGTGAGCAGTTCTTC	CASSLDGTPGEQFF
TRBV29-1	TRBD2	few	TRBJ2-1	TGCAGCGGGGAGGGGAGCTCCTACAATGAGCAGTTCTTC	CSGEGSSYNEQFF
TRBV5-4	NA	NA	TRBJ2-3	TGTGCCAGCGCCCCGGCAGGGGGGACAGATACGCAGTATTTT	CASAPAGGTDTQYF
TRBV6-4	TRBD1	NA	TRBJ1-2	TGTGCCAGCAGCGCCGGACAGGGGTACGGCTACACCTTC	CASSAGQGYGYTF
TRBV27	TRBD1	NA	TRBJ1-1	TGTGCCAGCAGTACGGACAGGAGAGGTACTGAAGCTTTCTTT	CASSTDRRGTEAFF
TRBV19	TRBD1	NA	TRBJ1-2	TGTGCCAGTAGTTCAGGGACAGGGAACTATGGCTACACCTTC	CASSSGTGNYGYTF
TRBV5-4	NA	NA	TRBJ2-2	TGTGCCAGCAGCTTGGCGTCCGGGAGCGGCACCGGGGAGCTGTTTTTT	CASSLASGSGTGELFF
TRBV5-1	NA	NA	TRBJ1-1	TGCGCCAGCAGCCCCGGGGGTTGGGAGATAGAAGCTTTCTTT	CASSPGGWEIEAFF
TRBV5-1	NA	NA	TRBJ2-1	TGCGCCAGCAGCTTGGCTGGGCTTGAGCAGTTCTTC	CASSLAGLEQFF
TRBV7-8	TRBD2	NA	TRBJ2-7	TGTGCCAGCAGCCCCCAGGGTAGCGGGACGTTCGAGCAGTACTTC	CASSPQGSGTFEQYF
TRBV6-1	TRBD1	NA	TRBJ1-4	TGTGCCAGCAGTGAAGTGGGGACAGGGATCGAAAAACTGTTTTTT	CASSEVGTGIEKLFF
TRBV30	NA	NA	TRBJ2-1	TGTGCCTGGAGTGTACGGGCGGGTGAGCAGTTCTTC	CAWSVRAGEQFF
TRBV6-5	NA	NA	TRBJ2-7	TGTGCCAGCAGATCCGGGACTCGCGAGCAGTACTTC	CASRSGTREQYF
TRBV5-1	TRBD1	NA	TRBJ1-2	TGCGCCAGCAGCTGGACAGGGGGCTCGGTCTCTAACTATGGCTACACCTTC	CASSWTGGSVSNYGYTF
TRBV10-3	TRBD1	NA	TRBJ1-1	TGTGCCATCAGTGATGGCAGGGGGCTTTATACTGAAGCTTTCTTT	CAISDGRGLYTEAFF
TRBV6-5	TRBD1	NA	TRBJ1-4	TGTGCCAGCAGCTTCACCGGGACAGGGAATGAAAAACTGTTTTTT	CASSFTGTGNEKLFF
TRBV5-6	NA	NA	TRBJ1-1	TGTGCCAGCAGCCTCCAAGGGCTAAGACCTAACACTGAAGCTTTCTTT	CASSLQGLRPNTEAFF